This TCR beta chain was obtained from a study of cytomegalovirus exposure and HLA in healthy donors. With 60 Vbeta and 13 Jbeta primers, the PCR was carried out. Sequenced by immunoSEQ multiplex PCR; TCRdb stores in-frame clones only, minus some. The sample includes 150,000 to 200,000 clones, 75% to 85% seen only once; the top ten take about 2.5%. With 2 bases clipped from V and 2 bases from J, the junction kept 2 bases outside the gene matches. From germline, CDR1 is SEHNR and CDR2 FQNEAQ (reference sequence). CDR3 length equals 15 residues. Notes on this clone: The sample holds other DNA sequences that translate to the same CDR3.

This receptor was identified in a woman aged 45-60 years in good health and CMV-seronegative. Sequenced material: PBMCs. V is TRBV7-9 and J is TRBJ2-7; 11 bases line up with TRBD1. The CDR3 DNA reads as TGTGCCAGCAGCTTATTGGACAGGGGGCCCTACGAGCAGTACTTC. Translation: CASSLLDRGPYEQYF. The full variable domain, rest sourced from reference TRBV7-9 and TRBJ2-7, is DTGVSQNPRHKITKRGQNVTFRCDPISEHNRLYWYRQTLGQGPEFLTYFQNEAQLEKSRLLSDRFSAERPKGSFSTLEIQRTEQGDSAMYLCASSLLDRGPYEQYFGPGTRLTVT.